The 14 T cell receptor beta chains below come from one sample, sequenced in a study of blood T cells in healthy people across ages. Then a second PCR, running about 6 to 12 cycles, was carried out with a sample-barcoded 5' primer and a J-beta primer mix. TCRdb itself ran the 5' RACE reads through MiXCR, one entry per CDR3 protein. The sample has about 570,000 distinct CDR3 sequences, 27% seen once. Sequenced: blood. These receptors all come from a woman aged 70-85 years in good health.

This clonotype has only a few counts. V is TRBV27 and J is TRBJ1-1; 8 bases line up with TRBD1. CDR1 and CDR2 (germline): MNHEY, SMNVEV (reference sequence). The CDR3 totals 15 residues. Trimming at V came to 5 bases and at J to 1 base, leaving 6 bases not matched to a gene. This CDR3 reads CASSLRDRTNTEAFF. The CDR3 nucleotides are TGTGCCAGCAGTCTCCGGGACAGGACGAACACTGAAGCTTTCTTT.

V usage is TRBV9 and J usage is TRBJ2-1; D possibly matches TRBD1 or TRBD2 (6 bases each). Germline V CDR1 and CDR2: SGDLS, YYNGEE. This CDR3 spans 16 amino acids. The V end lost 4 bases, the J end lost 0 bases, and 14 bases lay between the germline ends. The CDR3 DNA sequence: TGTGCCAGCAGCACGGCCGGGGGCTACTCCTACAATGAGCAGTTCTTC. Translation gives CASSTAGGYSYNEQFF.

The chain is built from TRBV7-2 and TRBJ2-3, with a tentative D call TRBD2 (6 bases). This CDR3 contains 14 residues. The V end lost 5 bases, the J end lost 6 bases, and 15 bases lay between the germline ends. Germline V gives CDR1 SGHTA, CDR2 FQGNSA. The CDR3 region has the DNA TGTGCCAGCAGCCGGGACTTTTTTTCCGATACGCAGTATTTT. Translating gives CASSRDFFSDTQYF.

The chain links TRBV11-3 to TRBJ1-1; unclear D gene. The V end was cut by 5 bases, the J end by 5 bases, with 9 bases between. The CDR3 runs 12 residues. The V gene's germline CDR1 is SGHNT and CDR2 YENEEA. The CDR3 loop is CASSRGFTEAFF. CDR3 DNA: TGTGCCAGCAGCCGAGGGTTTACTGAAGCTTTCTTT.

This chain joins TRBV29-1 and TRBJ1-4; no clear D. The CDR3 has 11 residues. Germline CDR1 reads SQVTM; CDR2 reads ANQGSEA. Trimming removed 4 bases from V and 11 bases from J, with 11 bases in between. The CDR3 protein is CSVVPGHKLFF. The CDR3 region has the DNA TGCAGCGTTGTTCCAGGCCACAAACTGTTTTTT.

The chain joins TRBV2 to TRBJ2-5, with a possible D match to TRBD2 (5 bases). Germline V gene sequence: CDR1 SNHLY, CDR2 FYNNEI. Trimming pared 2 bases from V and 12 bases from J, leaving 10 bases between. The CDR3 totals 11 residues. The CDR3 nucleotides read TGTGCCAGCAGTGAATCGCTAGCCAAGTACTTC. Protein: CASSESLAKYF.

There are a few counts of this clonotype. V is TRBV4-2 and J is TRBJ2-3; D is possibly TRBD2 (6 bases). The CDR3 contains 16 residues. V gave up 0 bases and J gave up 0 bases, with 10 bases separating them. Germline-derived CDR1 and CDR2 are LGHNA and YNFKEQ. The CDR3 spells CASSQDLAGSTDTQYF. CDR3 sequence (DNA): TGTGCCAGCAGCCAAGATCTCGCGGGGAGCACAGATACGCAGTATTTT.

This clonotype was counted between two and nine times. The DNA for the CDR3 is TGTGCCAGCAGCTTACAGTTTAGCCATCTTAATGAAAAACTGTTTTTT. Amino acids: CASSLQFSHLNEKLFF. The V and J genes are TRBV7-2 and TRBJ1-4; unclear D gene. CDR1 is SGHTA and CDR2 is FQGNSA in the germline V gene. Trimming shortened V by 2 bases and J by 4 bases, and 14 bases separated the two germline ends. The CDR3 consists of 16 residues.

This clonotype has just a few counts. The chain carries TRBV12-3 or TRBV12-4 and TRBJ2-5; 10 bases agree with TRBD2. The end of the DNA is better explained by TRBJ2-1, so the J call may be wrong. CDR3 length equals 15 residues. This CDR3 is CASSNSGGTYNEQFF. Here the CDR3 DNA reads TGTGCCAGCAGTAATAGCGGGGGGACCTACAATGAGCAGTTCTTC.

There are a few counts of this clonotype. The chain uses TRBV6-6 and TRBJ2-4, with 14 bases fitting TRBD2. Germline V lookup: CDR1 MNHNY, CDR2 SVGAGI (reference sequence). The length of the CDR3 is 17 residues. V gave up 2 bases and J gave up 12 bases; unmatched junction bases: 12. The CDR3 loop is CASSYESTTSGGDCQYF. The CDR3 DNA reads as TGTGCCAGCAGTTACGAATCAACGACTAGCGGGGGGGACTGTCAGTACTTC.

The chain couples TRBV21-1 to TRBJ1-4; TRBD1 was called by the table and not checked on the DNA. TRBV21-1 is reported as a pseudogene. The CDR3 loop spans 15 amino acids. DNA of the CDR3: TGTGCCAGCAGCAAAGGTGGCTGCCCCCCTCGGAAACTGTTTTTT. Translation: CASSKGGCPPRKLFF.

The rearrangement uses TRBV12-3 or TRBV12-4 and TRBJ1-1; tentatively, D is TRBD1 (6 bases). V shed 7 bases and J shed 4 bases, with 13 bases lying between them. This CDR3 is 13 amino acids long. The CDR3 spells CASNEQGGTEAFF. The DNA for the CDR3 is TGTGCCAGCAACGAACAGGGCGGCACTGAAGCTTTCTTT.

This clonotype was detected a few times. CDR3 in amino acids: CASSYTNYGYTF. The CDR3 region has the DNA TGTGCCAGCAGCTATACTAACTATGGCTACACCTTC. The chain recombines TRBV12-3 or TRBV12-4 with TRBJ1-2; no reliable D call. CDR3 length: 12 amino acids. The V and J ends lost 6 bases and 0 bases respectively, with 5 bases between them.

The chain uses TRBV9 and TRBJ1-1, with 8 bases that match TRBD1. After removal of 1 base from V and 3 bases from J, the junction contained 2 bases not matched to a gene. The CDR3 consists of 14 residues. In germline, CDR1 is SGDLS, CDR2 YYNGEE. The CDR3 here is CASSVLTGDTEAFF. The CDR3 DNA reads as TGTGCCAGCAGCGTACTGACAGGGGACACTGAAGCTTTCTTT.